This TCR beta chain comes out of a study of OX40 agonist ivuxolimab in advanced cancers. Whole-study context: Ivuxolimab doses were 0.01, 0.1, 0.3, 1.5, 3 or 10 mg/kg every 2 weeks. A diagnosis of hepatocellular carcinoma, melanoma, renal cell or head and neck cancer was present in dose-escalation patients. Notes on the study in general: It was not determined which antigens were specifically recognized by the peripheral T cells that had undergone clonal expansion.

The assay was immunoSEQ multiplex PCR, and TCRdb's table has in-frame clones only and misses some. The sample includes about 99,000 clones, around 96% of them seen just once. About this clone: Its antigen remains unidentified.

The input for sequencing was CD4+ or CD8+ T cells sorted from blood, taken in a trial of the OX40 agonist ivuxolimab. The TCR originated in an adult with an advanced solid tumor such as melanoma, head and neck, liver or kidney cancer.

The CDR3 protein is CASSQGRQDSYEQYF. CDR3 in DNA: TGCGCCAGCAGCCAAGGAAGACAGGACAGCTACGAGCAGTACTTC. The chain couples TRBV4-3 to TRBJ2-7; a weak D match, TRBD1 (6 bases). Germline CDR1 LGHNA, CDR2 YSLEER. The CDR3 spans 15 residues. Trimming cost V 1 base and J 3 bases, with 13 bases left between them.